This T cell receptor (beta chain) originates from a study of spatial heterogeneity in lung cancer. Looked up from germline, CDR1 is LNHNV and CDR2 is YYDKDF (reference sequence). The CDR3 loop spans 14 amino acids. Between the trimmed V and J ends, which lost 4 bases and 6 bases, there was a span of 13 bases. TCR cDNA molecules each carried a unique molecular identifier. TCRdb reprocessed the 5' RACE reads via MiXCR and lists one record per CDR3 protein. The sample has 35,000 to 55,000 distinct CDR3 sequences; roughly an eighth are singletons. Described time point: sample taken at primary tumor resection. Samples were obtained from some 72 donors, all untreated early-stage non-small cell lung cancer patients.

This receptor was identified in a male donor with early-stage non-small cell lung cancer. The sequences come from PBMCs, collected at surgery. This chain links TRBV15 with TRBJ2-1; D is possibly TRBD1 or TRBD2 (6 bases each). As DNA, the CDR3 is TGTGCCACCAGCACCTCCAGGGGAGGCAATGAGCAGTTCTTC. Its translation is CATSTSRGGNEQFF.